This passage covers 8 T cell receptor beta chains from one sample sequenced in a study of T cell changes during pregnancy in multiple sclerosis. TCRdb's copy holds only in-frame clones and misses some; the assay was immunoSEQ multiplex PCR. The table records under 70,000 clones, 91% of them present only once. This sample comprised peripheral blood, obtained in the third trimester of pregnancy. The receptors here all came from a female donor in good health, enrolled as a control in a pregnancy study.

V gene TRBV19 combines with J gene TRBJ2-7; no clear D gene. V lost 7 bases, J lost 2 bases, and 18 bases lay in between. There are 15 residues in the CDR3. Looked up from germline, CDR1 is LNHDA and CDR2 is SQIVND (reference sequence). The CDR3 region is CASTAAPDPTYEQYF. The DNA of the CDR3 is TGTGCCAGTACGGCGGCGCCAGACCCCACCTACGAGCAGTACTTC.

This chain links TRBV28 with TRBJ1-1; D is ambiguous. This CDR3 region has 13 residues. Per the germline V gene, CDR1 is MDHEN and CDR2 is SYDVKM. Trimming removed 6 bases at V and 1 base at J, with 9 bases between. CDR3 coding DNA: TGTGCCAGCAGCGTGGGGAGGAACACTGAAGCTTTCTTT. This codes for CASSVGRNTEAFF.

The rearrangement uses TRBV14 and TRBJ1-1; D perhaps matches TRBD1 (5 bases). The CDR3 runs to 14 residues. V gave up 0 bases and J gave up 7 bases, with 12 bases separating them. The V gene's germline CDR1 is SGHDN and CDR2 FVKESK. The CDR3 bases are TGTGCCAGCAGCCAAGACTCGCAGGGACTTGAAGCTTTCTTT. It codes for CASSQDSQGLEAFF. The full variable domain, its missing parts supplied by reference TRBV14 and TRBJ1-1, is EAGVTQFPSHSVIEKGQTVTLRCDPISGHDNLYWYRRVMGKEIKFLLHFVKESKQDESGMPNNRFLAERTGGTYSTLKVQPAELEDSGVYFCASSQDSQGLEAFFGQGTRLTVV.

V is TRBV6-1 and J is TRBJ2-5, with 8 bases fitting TRBD2. Germline values: CDR1 MNHNS, CDR2 SASEGT. Trimming cost V 6 bases and J 2 bases; bases outside gene matches: 8. The CDR3 has 15 residues. CDR3 coding DNA: TGTGCCAGCAGACCCGAACTAGCGGCGCAAGAGACCCAGTACTTC. Encoded protein: CASRPELAAQETQYF.

The CDR3 DNA sequence: TGTGCCAGCAGCTTTGGGGCCACTAGCACAGATACGCAGTATTTT. As protein: CASSFGATSTDTQYF. The chain combines TRBV7-9 with TRBJ2-3; TRBD1 is a possible D gene (5 bases). Trimming removed 3 bases from V and 0 bases from J, with 10 bases in between. CDR1 and CDR2 from the germline V gene are SEHNR and FQNEAQ (reference sequence). The CDR3 spans 15 residues. The complete variable domain, with remaining parts taken from reference TRBV7-9 and TRBJ2-3, reads DTGVSQNPRHKITKRGQNVTFRCDPISEHNRLYWYRQTLGQGPEFLTYFQNEAQLEKSRLLSDRFSAERPKGSFSTLEIQRTEQGDSAMYLCASSFGATSTDTQYFGPGTRLTVL.

V gene TRBV9 combines with J gene TRBJ1-3; possibly TRBD1 for D (5 bases). This CDR3 contains 16 residues. V was clipped by 2 bases and J by 4 bases, with 16 bases between them. Germline CDR1 and CDR2: SGDLS and YYNGEE. In DNA form, the CDR3 reads TGTGCCAGCAGCGTGTTGGACATCCTAGACGGAAACACCATATATTTT. Amino acid sequence: CASSVLDILDGNTIYF.

This chain joins TRBV10-1 and TRBJ2-7; TRBD1 agrees at 8 bases. Germline trimming cut 3 bases from V and 6 bases from J; bases unmatched to any gene: 10. The CDR3 has 15 amino acids. Per the germline V gene, CDR1 is WNHNN and CDR2 is SYGVQD (reference sequence). Here the CDR3 DNA reads TGCGCCAGCAGTGACCGAGGACAGGGCGGACGCGAGCAGTACTTC. Amino acid sequence: CASSDRGQGGREQYF.

V and J are TRBV6-1 and TRBJ2-5; D ambiguous. Trimming took 7 bases from V and 3 from J, leaving 18 bases between them. The CDR3 is 15 amino acids. Germline loops: CDR1 MNHNS, CDR2 SASEGT. CDR3 region: CASTTLPGKEETQYF. CDR3 sequence (DNA): TGTGCCAGCACCACCCTCCCAGGAAAGGAAGAGACCCAGTACTTC.